This TCR beta chain was retrieved from a study of CD8 T cells in Susac syndrome. A note on this clonotype: Its antigen is still unknown.

Reverse transcription of roughly 0.45 to 1 ug RNA was carried out with random hexamers. The immunoSEQ assay covered 54 Vbeta and 13 Jbeta segments for CDR3. MiXCR, run by TCRdb on the immunoSEQ multiplex PCR reads, gives a single entry per CDR3 protein. Of 100,000 to 150,000 distinct CDR3 sequences listed, around 96% are singletons. CD8+ and CD4+ T cells circulating in blood were sequenced for TCR beta. Negative magnetic isolation gave CD8+ and CD4+ cells; FACS enriched CD8+ TEMRA. The CDR3 runs to 12 residues. Germline V gene lookup returns CDR1 LNHDA and CDR2 SQIVND (reference sequence). V lost 3 bases, J lost 13 bases, and 13 bases lay in between. Study-wide results and caveats: Regarding the TCR sequencing and HLA analysis, the study admitted that a relatively small number of individuals were involved.

The rearrangement joins TRBV19 to TRBJ1-5; unclear D gene. Source material: CD4+ T cells from PBMCs. The TCR was taken from a human donor in good health. The CDR3 DNA follows: TGTGCCAGTAGTATGAGAGAGGCAGGACAGCATTTT. Encoded protein: CASSMREAGQHF.